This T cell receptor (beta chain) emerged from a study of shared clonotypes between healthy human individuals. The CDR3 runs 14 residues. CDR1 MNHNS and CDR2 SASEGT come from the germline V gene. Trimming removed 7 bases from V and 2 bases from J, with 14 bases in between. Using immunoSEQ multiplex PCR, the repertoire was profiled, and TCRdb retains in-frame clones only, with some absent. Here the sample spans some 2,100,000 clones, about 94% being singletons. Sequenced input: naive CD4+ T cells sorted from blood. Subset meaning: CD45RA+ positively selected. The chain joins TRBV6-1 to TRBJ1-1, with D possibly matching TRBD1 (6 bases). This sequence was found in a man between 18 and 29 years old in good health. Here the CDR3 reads CASTEGVSNTEAFF. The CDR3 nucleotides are TGTGCCAGCACCGAGGGGGTATCCAACACTGAAGCTTTCTTT.